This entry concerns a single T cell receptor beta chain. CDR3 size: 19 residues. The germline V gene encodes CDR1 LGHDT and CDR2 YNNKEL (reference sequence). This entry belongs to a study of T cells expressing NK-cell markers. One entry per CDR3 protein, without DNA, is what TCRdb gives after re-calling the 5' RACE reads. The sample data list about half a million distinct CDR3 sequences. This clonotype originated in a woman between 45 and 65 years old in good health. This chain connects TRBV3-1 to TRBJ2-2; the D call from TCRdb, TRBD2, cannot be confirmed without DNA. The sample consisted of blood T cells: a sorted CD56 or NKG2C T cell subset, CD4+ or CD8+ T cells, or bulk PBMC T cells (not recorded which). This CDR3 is CASSQKRLGAGVSTGELFF. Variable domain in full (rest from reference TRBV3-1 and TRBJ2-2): DTAVSQTPKYLVTQMGNDKSIKCEQNLGHDTMYWYKQDSKKFLKIMFSYNNKELIINETVPNRFSPKSPDKAHLNLHINSLELGDSAVYFCASSQKRLGAGVSTGELFFGEGSRLTVL.